This entry features one T cell receptor beta chain sequence. Amplification of TCRalpha and TCRbeta cDNA involved two nested PCRs that ran for roughly 15 and 9 cycles. TCRdb re-called the 5' RACE reads; one entry per CDR3 protein, DNA not given. This sample contains more than 300,000 distinct CDR3 sequences. The CDR3 covers 15 residues. Germline CDR1 reads SGHRS; CDR2 reads YFSETQ. These data originate in a study of monozygotic twins with inflammatory bowel disease. Sequenced: blood. This TCR was sampled from a human donor with ulcerative colitis or Crohn's disease, or a healthy co-twin of an affected twin (not recorded which). The V gene is TRBV5-1, the J gene TRBJ1-2; TCRdb reports TRBD1, a call that lacks DNA to check it against. This chain's CDR3 is CASSLAAGQGTGYTF.